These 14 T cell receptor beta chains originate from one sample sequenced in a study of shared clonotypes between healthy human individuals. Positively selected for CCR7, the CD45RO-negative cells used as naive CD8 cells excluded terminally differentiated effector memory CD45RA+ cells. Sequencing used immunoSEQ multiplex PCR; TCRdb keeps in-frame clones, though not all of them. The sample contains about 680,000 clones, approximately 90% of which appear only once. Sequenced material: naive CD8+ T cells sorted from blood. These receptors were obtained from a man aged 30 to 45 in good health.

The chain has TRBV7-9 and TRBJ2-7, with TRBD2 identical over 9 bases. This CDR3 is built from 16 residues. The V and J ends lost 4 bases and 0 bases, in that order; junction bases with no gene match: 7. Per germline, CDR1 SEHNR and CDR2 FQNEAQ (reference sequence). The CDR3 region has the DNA TGTGCCAGCAGCTACGGATCTAGCGGGACCTCCTACGAGCAGTACTTC. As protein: CASSYGSSGTSYEQYF.

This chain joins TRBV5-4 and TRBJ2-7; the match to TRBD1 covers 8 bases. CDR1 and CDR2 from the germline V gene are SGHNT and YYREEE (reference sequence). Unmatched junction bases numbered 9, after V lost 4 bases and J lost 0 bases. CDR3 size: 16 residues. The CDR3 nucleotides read TGTGCCAGCAGCCCGGGGTGGACAGGGCTCTCCTACGAGCAGTACTTC. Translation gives CASSPGWTGLSYEQYF.

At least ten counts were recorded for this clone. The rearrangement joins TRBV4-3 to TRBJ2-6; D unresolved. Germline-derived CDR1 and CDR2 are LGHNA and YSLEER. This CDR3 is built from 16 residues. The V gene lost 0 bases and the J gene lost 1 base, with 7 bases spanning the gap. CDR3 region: CASSQETGSGANVLTF. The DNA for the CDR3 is TGCGCCAGCAGCCAAGAAACTGGGTCTGGGGCCAACGTCCTGACTTTC.

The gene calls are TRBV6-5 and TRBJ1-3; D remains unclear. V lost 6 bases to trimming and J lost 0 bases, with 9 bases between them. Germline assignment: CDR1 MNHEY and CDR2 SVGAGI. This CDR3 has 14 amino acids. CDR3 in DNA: TGTGCCAGCAGCGACTTTAACTCTGGAAACACCATATATTTT. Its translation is CASSDFNSGNTIYF.

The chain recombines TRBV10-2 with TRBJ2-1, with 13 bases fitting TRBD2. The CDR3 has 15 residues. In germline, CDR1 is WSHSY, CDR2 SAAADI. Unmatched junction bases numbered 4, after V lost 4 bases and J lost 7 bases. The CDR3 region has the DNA TGCGCCAGCAGTGGGACTAGCGGGAGTGGAAATGAGCAGTTCTTC. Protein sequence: CASSGTSGSGNEQFF.

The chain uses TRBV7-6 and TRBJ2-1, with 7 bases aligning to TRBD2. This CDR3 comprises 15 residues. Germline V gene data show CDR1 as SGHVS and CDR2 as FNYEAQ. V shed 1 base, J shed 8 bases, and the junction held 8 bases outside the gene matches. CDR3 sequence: CASSLVAGRRDEQFF. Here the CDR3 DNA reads TGTGCCAGCAGCTTAGTAGCGGGTAGACGGGATGAGCAGTTCTTC.

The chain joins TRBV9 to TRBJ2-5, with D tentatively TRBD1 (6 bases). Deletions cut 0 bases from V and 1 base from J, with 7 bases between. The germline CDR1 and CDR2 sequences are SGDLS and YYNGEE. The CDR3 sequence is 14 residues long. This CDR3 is CASSVADSQETQYF. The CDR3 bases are TGTGCCAGCAGCGTAGCGGACAGCCAAGAGACCCAGTACTTC. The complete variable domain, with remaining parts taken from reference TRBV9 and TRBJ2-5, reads DSGVTQTPKHLITATGQRVTLRCSPRSGDLSVYWYQQSLDQGLQFLIQYYNGEERAKGNILERFSAQQFPDLHSELNLSSLELGDSALYFCASSVADSQETQYFGPGTRLLVL.

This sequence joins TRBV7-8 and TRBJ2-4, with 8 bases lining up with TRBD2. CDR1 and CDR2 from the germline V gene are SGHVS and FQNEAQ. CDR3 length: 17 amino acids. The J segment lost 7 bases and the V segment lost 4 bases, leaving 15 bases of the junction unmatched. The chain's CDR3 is CASSSDAERERRNIQYF. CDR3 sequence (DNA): TGTGCCAGCAGCTCAGACGCTGAGCGGGAGAGACGGAACATTCAGTACTTC. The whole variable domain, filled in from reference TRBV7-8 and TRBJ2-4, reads GAGVSQSPRYKVAKRGQDVALRCDPISGHVSLFWYQQALGQGPEFLTYFQNEAQLDKSGLPSDRFFAERPEGSVSTLKIQRTQQEDSAVYLCASSSDAERERRNIQYFGAGTRLSVL.

CDR3 amino acids: CASSYGQGNEKLFF. CDR3 DNA: TGTGCCAGCAGTTACGGGCAGGGGAATGAAAAACTGTTTTTT. The chain employs TRBV6-6 and TRBJ1-4; D might be TRBD1 (6 bases). The CDR3 runs 14 residues. Trimming took off 2 bases at V and 5 bases at J, with 9 bases between the two ends. CDR1 and CDR2 (germline): MNHNY, SVGAGI (reference sequence).

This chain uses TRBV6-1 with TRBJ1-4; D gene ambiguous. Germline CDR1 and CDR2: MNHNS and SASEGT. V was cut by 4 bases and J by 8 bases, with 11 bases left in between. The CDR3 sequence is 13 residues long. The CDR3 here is CASSVQVAEKLFF. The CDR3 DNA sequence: TGTGCCAGCAGTGTTCAGGTTGCCGAAAAACTGTTTTTT.

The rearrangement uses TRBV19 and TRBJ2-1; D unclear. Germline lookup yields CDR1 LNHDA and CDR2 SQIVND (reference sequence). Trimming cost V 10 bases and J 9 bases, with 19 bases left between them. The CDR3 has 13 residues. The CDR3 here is CATHEGGWGEQFF. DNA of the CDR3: TGTGCCACTCACGAAGGTGGATGGGGTGAGCAGTTCTTC.

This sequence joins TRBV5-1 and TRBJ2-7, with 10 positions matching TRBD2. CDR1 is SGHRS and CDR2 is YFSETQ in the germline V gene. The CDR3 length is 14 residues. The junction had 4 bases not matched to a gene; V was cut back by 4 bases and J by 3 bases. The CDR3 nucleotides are TGCGCCAGCAGCCTAGCGGGAGCCATCTACGAGCAGTACTTC. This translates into CASSLAGAIYEQYF. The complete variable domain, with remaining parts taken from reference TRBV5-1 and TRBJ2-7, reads KAGVTQTPRYLIKTRGQQVTLSCSPISGHRSVSWYQQTPGQGLQFLFEYFSETQRNKGNFPGRFSGRQFSNSRSEMNVSTLELGDSALYLCASSLAGAIYEQYFGPGTRLTVT.

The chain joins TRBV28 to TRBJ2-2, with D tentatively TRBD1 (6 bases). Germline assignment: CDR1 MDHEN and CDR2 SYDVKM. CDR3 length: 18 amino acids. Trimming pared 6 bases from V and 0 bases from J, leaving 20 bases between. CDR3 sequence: CASSTSIGQTANTGELFF. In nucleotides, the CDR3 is TGTGCCAGCAGCACATCAATCGGACAGACCGCGAACACCGGGGAGCTGTTTTTT. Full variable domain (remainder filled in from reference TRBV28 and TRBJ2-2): DVKVTQSSRYLVKRTGEKVFLECVQDMDHENMFWYRQDPGLGLRLIYFSYDVKMKEKGDIPEGYSVSREKKERFSLILESASTNQTSMYLCASSTSIGQTANTGELFFGEGSRLTVL.

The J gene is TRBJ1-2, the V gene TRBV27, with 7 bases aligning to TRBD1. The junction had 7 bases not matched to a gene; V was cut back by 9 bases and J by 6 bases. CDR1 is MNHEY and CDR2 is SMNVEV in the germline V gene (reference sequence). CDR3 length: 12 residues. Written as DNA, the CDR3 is TGTGCCAGTAAACAGGGGTGGGATGGCTACACCTTC. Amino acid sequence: CASKQGWDGYTF.